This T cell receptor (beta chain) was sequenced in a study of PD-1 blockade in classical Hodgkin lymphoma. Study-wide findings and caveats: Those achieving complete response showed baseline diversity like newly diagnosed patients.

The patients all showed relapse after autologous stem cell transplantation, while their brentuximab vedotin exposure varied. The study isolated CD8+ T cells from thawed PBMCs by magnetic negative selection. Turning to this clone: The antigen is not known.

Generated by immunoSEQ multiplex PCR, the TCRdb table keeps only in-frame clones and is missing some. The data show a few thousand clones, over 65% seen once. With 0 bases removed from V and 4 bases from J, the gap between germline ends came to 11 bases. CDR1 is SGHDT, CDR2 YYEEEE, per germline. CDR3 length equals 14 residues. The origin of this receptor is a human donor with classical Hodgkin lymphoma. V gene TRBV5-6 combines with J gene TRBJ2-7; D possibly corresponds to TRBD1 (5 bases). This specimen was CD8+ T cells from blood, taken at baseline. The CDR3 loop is CASSLGVGAYEQYF. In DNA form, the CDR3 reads TGTGCCAGCAGCTTGGGTGTTGGGGCTTACGAGCAGTACTTC.